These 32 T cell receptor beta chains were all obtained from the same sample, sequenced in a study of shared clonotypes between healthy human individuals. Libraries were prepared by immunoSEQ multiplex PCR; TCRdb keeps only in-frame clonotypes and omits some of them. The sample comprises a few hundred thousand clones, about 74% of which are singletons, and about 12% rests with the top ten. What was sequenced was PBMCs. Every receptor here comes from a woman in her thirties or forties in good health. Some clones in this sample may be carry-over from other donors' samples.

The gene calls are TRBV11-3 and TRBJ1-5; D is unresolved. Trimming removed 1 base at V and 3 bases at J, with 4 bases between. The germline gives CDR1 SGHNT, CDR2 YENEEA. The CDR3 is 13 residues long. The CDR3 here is CASSLVPNQPQHF. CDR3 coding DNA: TGTGCCAGCAGCTTAGTACCCAATCAGCCCCAGCATTTT.

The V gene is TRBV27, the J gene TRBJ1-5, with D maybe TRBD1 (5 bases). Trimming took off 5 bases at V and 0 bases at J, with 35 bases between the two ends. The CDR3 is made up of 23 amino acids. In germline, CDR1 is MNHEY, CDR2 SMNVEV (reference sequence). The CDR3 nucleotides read TGTGCCAGCAGTCGATTAGGAGTGCGTGAAGGAGCCCGGGACTCCGATAGCAATCAGCCCCAGCATTTT. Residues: CASSRLGVREGARDSDSNQPQHF.

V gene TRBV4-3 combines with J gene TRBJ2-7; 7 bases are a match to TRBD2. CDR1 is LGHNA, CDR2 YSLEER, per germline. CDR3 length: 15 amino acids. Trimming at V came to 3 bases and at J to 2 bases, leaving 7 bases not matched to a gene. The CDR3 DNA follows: TGCGCCAGCAGCCAGCGAACGGGGAGGGCCTACGAGCAGTACTTC. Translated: CASSQRTGRAYEQYF.

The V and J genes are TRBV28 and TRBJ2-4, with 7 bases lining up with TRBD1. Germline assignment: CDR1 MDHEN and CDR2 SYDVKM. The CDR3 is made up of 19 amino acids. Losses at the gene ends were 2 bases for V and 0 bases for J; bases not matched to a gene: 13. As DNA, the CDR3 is TGTGCCAGCAGTTTAACGGGACAGATTACTCTCTTAGCCAAAAACATTCAGTACTTC. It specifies CASSLTGQITLLAKNIQYF. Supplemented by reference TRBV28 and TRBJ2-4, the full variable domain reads DVKVTQSSRYLVKRTGEKVFLECVQDMDHENMFWYRQDPGLGLRLIYFSYDVKMKEKGDIPEGYSVSREKKERFSLILESASTNQTSMYLCASSLTGQITLLAKNIQYFGAGTRLSVL.

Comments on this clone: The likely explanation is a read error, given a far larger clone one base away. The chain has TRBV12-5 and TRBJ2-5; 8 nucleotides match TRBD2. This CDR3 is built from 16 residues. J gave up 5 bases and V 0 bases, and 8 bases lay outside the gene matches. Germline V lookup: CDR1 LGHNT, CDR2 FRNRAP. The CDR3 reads CASGLVSAGVGETQYF. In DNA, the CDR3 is TGTGCTAGTGGTTTGGTATCAGCGGGAGTAGGTGAGACCCAGTACTTC.

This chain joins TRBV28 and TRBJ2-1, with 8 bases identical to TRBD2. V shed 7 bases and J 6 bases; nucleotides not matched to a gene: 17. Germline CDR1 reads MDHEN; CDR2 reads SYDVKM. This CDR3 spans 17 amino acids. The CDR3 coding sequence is TGTGCCAGCACCTCTCCGGGAAAGGGCGGGAGGTTCAATGAGCAGTTCTTC. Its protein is CASTSPGKGGRFNEQFF.

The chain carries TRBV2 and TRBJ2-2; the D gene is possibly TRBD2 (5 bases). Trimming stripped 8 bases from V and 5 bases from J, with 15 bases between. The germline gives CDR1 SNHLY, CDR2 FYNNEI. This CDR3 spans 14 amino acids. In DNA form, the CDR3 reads TGTGCCAGCTCTTTGAACCGGGGAACCGGGGAGCTGTTTTTT. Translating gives CASSLNRGTGELFF.

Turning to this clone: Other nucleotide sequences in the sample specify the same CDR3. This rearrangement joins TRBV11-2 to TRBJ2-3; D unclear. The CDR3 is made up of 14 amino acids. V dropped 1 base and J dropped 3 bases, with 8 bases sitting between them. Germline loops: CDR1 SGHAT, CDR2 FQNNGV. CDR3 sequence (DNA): TGTGCCAGCAGCTTAGGTCGGGCGACAGATACGCAGTATTTT. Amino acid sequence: CASSLGRATDTQYF. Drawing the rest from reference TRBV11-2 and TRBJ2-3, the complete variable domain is EAGVAQSPRYKIIEKRQSVAFWCNPISGHATLYWYQQILGQGPKLLIQFQNNGVVDDSQLPKDRFSAERLKGVDSTLKIQPAKLEDSAVYLCASSLGRATDTQYFGPGTRLTVL.

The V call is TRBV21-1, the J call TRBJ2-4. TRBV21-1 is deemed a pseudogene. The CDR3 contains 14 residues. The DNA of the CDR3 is TGTGCCAGCTTAAGATCGAAGGCCAAAAACATTCAGTACTTC. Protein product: CASLRSKAKNIQYF.

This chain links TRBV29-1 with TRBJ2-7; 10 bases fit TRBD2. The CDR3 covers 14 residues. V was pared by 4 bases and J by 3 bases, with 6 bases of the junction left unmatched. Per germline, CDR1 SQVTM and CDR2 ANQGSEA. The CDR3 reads CSVAPSGSIYEQYF. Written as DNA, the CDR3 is TGCAGCGTTGCGCCTAGCGGGAGCATCTACGAGCAGTACTTC.

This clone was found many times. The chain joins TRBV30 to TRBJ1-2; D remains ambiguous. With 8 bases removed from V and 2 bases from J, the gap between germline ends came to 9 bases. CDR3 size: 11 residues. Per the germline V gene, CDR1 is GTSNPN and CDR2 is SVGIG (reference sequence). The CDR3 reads CAGEINYGYTF. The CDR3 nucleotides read TGTGCCGGGGAGATAAACTATGGCTACACCTTC.

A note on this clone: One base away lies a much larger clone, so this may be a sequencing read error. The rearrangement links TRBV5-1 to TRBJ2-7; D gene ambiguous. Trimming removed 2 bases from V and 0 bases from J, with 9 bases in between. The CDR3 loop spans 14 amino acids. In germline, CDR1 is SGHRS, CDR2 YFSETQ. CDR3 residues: CASSFAADSYEQYF. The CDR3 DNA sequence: TGCGCCAGCAGCTTTGCTGCGGACTCCTACGAGCAGTACTTC.

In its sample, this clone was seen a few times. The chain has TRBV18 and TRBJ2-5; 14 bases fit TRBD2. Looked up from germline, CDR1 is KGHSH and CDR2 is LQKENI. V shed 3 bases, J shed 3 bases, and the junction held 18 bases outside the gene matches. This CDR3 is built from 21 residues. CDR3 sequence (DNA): TGTGCCAGCTCACCCGGGACTAGCGGGAGTGTGGATCAATTGGAGAAAGAGACCCAGTACTTC. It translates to CASSPGTSGSVDQLEKETQYF.

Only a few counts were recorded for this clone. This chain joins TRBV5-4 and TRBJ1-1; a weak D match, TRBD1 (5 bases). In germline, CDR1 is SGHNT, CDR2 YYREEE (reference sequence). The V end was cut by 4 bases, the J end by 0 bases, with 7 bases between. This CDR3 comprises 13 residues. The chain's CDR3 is CASSTDMNTEAFF. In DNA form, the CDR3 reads TGTGCCAGCAGCACGGACATGAACACTGAAGCTTTCTTT. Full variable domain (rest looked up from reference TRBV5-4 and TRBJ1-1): ETGVTQSPTHLIKTRGQQVTLRCSSQSGHNTVSWYQQALGQGPQFIFQYYREEENGRGNFPPRFSGLQFPNYSSELNVNALELDDSALYLCASSTDMNTEAFFGQGTRLTVV.

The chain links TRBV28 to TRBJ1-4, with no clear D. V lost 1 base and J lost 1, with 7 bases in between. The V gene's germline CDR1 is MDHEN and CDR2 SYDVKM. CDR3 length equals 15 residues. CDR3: CASSLLGLTNEKLFF. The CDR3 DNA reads TGTGCCAGCAGTTTATTGGGGTTAACTAATGAAAAACTGTTTTTT.

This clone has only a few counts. In DNA form, the CDR3 reads TGCGCCAGCAGCCCGACGACTAGCGGGATAACAGATACGCAGTATTTT. Amino acids: CASSPTTSGITDTQYF. The rearrangement uses TRBV5-1 and TRBJ2-3; 11 nucleotides align to TRBD2. V shed 4 bases, J shed 3 bases, and the junction held 7 bases outside the gene matches. This CDR3 region has 16 residues. Germline CDR1 and CDR2: SGHRS and YFSETQ.

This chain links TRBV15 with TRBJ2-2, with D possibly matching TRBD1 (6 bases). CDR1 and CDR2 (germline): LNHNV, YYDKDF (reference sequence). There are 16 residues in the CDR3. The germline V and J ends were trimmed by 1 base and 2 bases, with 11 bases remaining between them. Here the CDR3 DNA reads TGTGCCACCAGCAGAGGCCCACAGGGTAACACCGGGGAGCTGTTTTTT. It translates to CATSRGPQGNTGELFF.

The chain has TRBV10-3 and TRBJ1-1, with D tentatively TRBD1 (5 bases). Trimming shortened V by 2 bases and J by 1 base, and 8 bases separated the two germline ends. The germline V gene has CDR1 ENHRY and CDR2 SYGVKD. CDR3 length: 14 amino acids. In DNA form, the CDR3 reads TGTGCCATCAGTGAGGGGGCCCAGAACACTGAAGCTTTCTTT. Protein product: CAISEGAQNTEAFF.

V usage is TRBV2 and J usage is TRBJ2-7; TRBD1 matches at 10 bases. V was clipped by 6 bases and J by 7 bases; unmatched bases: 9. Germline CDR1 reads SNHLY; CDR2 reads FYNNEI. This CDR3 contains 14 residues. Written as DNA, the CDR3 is TGTGCCAGCAGGACCGGGACAGGGGTGGGGGAGCAGTACTTC. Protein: CASRTGTGVGEQYF. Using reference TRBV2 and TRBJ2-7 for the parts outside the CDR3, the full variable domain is EPEVTQTPSHQVTQMGQEVILRCVPISNHLYFYWYRQILGQKVEFLVSFYNNEISEKSEIFDDQFSVERPDGSNFTLKIRSTKLEDSAMYFCASRTGTGVGEQYFGPGTRLTVT.

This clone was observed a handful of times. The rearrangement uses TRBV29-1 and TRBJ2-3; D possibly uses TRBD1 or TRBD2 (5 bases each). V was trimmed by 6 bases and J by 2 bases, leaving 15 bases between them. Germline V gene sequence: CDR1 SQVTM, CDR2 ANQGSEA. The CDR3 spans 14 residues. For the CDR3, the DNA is TGCAGCGTGGCCCGGGACCTAAACACAGATACGCAGTATTTT. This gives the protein CSVARDLNTDTQYF.

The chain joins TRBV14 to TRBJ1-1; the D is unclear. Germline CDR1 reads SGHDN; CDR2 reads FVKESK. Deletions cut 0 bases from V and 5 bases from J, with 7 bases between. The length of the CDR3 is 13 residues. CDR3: CASSQDWSTEAFF. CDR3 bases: TGTGCCAGCAGCCAAGACTGGAGTACTGAAGCTTTCTTT.

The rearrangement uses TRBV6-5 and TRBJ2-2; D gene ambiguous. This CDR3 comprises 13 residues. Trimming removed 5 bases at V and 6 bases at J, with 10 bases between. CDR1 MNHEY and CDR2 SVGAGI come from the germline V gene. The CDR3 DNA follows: TGTGCCAGCAGTGCACCGGTGGCCGGGGAGCTGTTTTTT. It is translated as CASSAPVAGELFF.

CDR3 sequence reads: CASTHSAGEANYGYTF. Written as DNA, the CDR3 is TGTGCCAGCACCCACTCGGCAGGAGAAGCTAACTATGGCTACACCTTC. The chain carries TRBV28 and TRBJ1-2; D remains ambiguous. Germline V CDR1 and CDR2: MDHEN, SYDVKM. V was clipped by 7 bases and J by 0 bases, with 18 bases between them. This CDR3 has 16 amino acids.

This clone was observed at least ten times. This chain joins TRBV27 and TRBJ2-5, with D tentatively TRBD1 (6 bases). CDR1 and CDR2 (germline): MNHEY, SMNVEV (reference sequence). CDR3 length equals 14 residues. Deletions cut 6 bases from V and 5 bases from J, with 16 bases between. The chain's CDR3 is CASREIQGFETQYF. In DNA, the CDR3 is TGTGCCAGCAGGGAAATACAGGGTTTCGAGACCCAGTACTTC.

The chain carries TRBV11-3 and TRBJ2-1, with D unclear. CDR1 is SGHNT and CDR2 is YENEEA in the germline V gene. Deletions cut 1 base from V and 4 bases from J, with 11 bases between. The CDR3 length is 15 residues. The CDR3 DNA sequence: TGTGCCAGCAGCTTAGGAAGTTCGAATTACAATGAGCAGTTCTTC. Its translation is CASSLGSSNYNEQFF.

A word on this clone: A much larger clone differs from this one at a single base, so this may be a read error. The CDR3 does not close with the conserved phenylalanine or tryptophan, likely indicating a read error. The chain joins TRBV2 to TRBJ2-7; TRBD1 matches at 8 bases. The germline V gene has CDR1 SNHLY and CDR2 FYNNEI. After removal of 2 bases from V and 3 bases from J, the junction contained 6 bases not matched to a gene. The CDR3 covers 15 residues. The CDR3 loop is CASSEMGQAVYEQYS. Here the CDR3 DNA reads TGTGCCAGCAGTGAAATGGGACAGGCCGTCTACGAGCAGTACTCC.

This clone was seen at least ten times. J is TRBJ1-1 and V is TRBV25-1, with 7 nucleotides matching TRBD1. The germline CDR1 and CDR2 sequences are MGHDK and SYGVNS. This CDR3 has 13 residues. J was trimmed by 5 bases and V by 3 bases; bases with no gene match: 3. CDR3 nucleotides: TGTGCCAGCAGTGAGAGGGGGCGAACTGAAGCTTTCTTT. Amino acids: CASSERGRTEAFF.

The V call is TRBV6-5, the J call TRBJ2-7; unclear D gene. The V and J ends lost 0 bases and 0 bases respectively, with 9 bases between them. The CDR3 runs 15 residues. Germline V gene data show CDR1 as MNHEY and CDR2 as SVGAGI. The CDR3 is CASSYSSTASYEQYF. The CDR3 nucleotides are TGTGCCAGCAGTTACTCGAGTACAGCCTCCTACGAGCAGTACTTC.

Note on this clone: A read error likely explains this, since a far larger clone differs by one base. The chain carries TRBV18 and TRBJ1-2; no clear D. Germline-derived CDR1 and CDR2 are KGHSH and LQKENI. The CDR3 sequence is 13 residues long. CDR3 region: CASSPNRFDGCTF. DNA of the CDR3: TGTGCCAGCTCACCAAATCGTTTCGATGGCTGCACCTTC.

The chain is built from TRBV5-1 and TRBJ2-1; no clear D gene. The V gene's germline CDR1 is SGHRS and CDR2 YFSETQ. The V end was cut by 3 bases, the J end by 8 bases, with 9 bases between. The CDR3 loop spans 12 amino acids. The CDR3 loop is CASSSTPDEQFF. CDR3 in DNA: TGCGCCAGCAGCTCTACCCCGGATGAGCAGTTCTTC. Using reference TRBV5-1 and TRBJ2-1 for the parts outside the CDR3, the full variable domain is KAGVTQTPRYLIKTRGQQVTLSCSPISGHRSVSWYQQTPGQGLQFLFEYFSETQRNKGNFPGRFSGRQFSNSRSEMNVSTLELGDSALYLCASSSTPDEQFFGPGTRLTVL.

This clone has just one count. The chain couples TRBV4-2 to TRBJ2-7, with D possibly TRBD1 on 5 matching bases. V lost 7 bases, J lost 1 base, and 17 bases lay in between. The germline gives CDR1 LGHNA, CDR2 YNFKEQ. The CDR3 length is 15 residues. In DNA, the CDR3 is TGTGCCAGCACCTCAGCAATAGGGGCATCCTACGAGCAGTACTTC. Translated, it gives CASTSAIGASYEQYF.

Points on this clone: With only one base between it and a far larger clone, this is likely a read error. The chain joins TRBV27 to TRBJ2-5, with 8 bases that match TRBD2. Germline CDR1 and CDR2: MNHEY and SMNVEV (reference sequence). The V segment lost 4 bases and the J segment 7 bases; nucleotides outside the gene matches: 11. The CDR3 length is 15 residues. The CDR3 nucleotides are TGTGCCAGCAGTTCCAAGGGACTAGTCTTTGGGACCCAGTACTTC. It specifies CASSSKGLVFGTQYF.